The 18 T cell receptor beta chains presented below share a single source sample, sequenced in a study of monozygotic twins with inflammatory bowel disease. TCRdb re-called the 5' RACE reads and shows each CDR3 protein once, DNA omitted. The sample yields about 160,000 distinct CDR3 sequences, of which the top ten take up around 2.8%. Source material: blood. The receptors stem from a human donor with ulcerative colitis or Crohn's disease, or a healthy co-twin of an affected twin (not recorded which).

The CDR3 spells CASSLVAGGPFNEQFF. V and J are TRBV7-2 and TRBJ2-1; checking the TCRdb D call of TRBD2 is not possible without DNA. CDR3 size: 16 residues. In germline, CDR1 is SGHTA, CDR2 FQGNSA.

The chain is built from TRBV27 and TRBJ1-6; TCRdb names TRBD1, which stays unverified in the absence of DNA. Germline lookup yields CDR1 MNHEY and CDR2 SMNVEV (reference sequence). The CDR3 has 15 amino acids. The CDR3 protein is CASSFGTGGTSPLHF.

This chain uses TRBV19 with TRBJ2-3; TCRdb outputs TRBD2, but without DNA this stays unchecked. Germline loops: CDR1 LNHDA, CDR2 SQIVND (reference sequence). The CDR3 contains 14 residues. CDR3 sequence reads: CASKEGPGTDTQYF.

The chain joins TRBV5-1 to TRBJ1-1. Germline CDR1 and CDR2: SGHRS and YFSETQ. The CDR3 spans 14 residues. CDR3 amino acids: CASSFAASNTEAFF.

J is TRBJ2-2 and V is TRBV28; the TCRdb D gene call, TRBD2, has no DNA to confirm it. Germline values: CDR1 MDHEN, CDR2 SYDVKM. The CDR3 contains 17 residues. CDR3 sequence: CASSSLRVKRTHGELFF.

This chain connects TRBV6-1 to TRBJ2-1; the TCRdb D gene call, TRBD1, has no DNA to confirm it. The V gene's germline CDR1 is MNHNS and CDR2 SASEGT. The CDR3 has 14 amino acids. The CDR3 sequence is CAIKPQGFYNEQFF.

The CDR3 spells CATSRDRQELNIQYF. V gene TRBV15 combines with J gene TRBJ2-4. This CDR3 has 15 residues. Germline V lookup: CDR1 LNHNV, CDR2 YYDKDF (reference sequence). Based on the CDR3 plus reference TRBV15 and TRBJ2-4, the full variable domain is DAMVIQNPRYQVTQFGKPVTLSCSQTLNHNVMYWYQQKSSQAPKLLFHYYDKDFNNEADTPDNFQSRRPNTSFCFLDIRSPGLGDTAMYLCATSRDRQELNIQYFGAGTRLSVL.

V is TRBV5-1 and J is TRBJ2-1; TCRdb returns TRBD2, unconfirmable since there is no DNA. The CDR3 sequence is 17 residues long. The V gene's germline CDR1 is SGHRS and CDR2 YFSETQ. CDR3 sequence reads: CASSLVLLAGGSNEQFF.

This chain uses TRBV12-3 or TRBV12-4 with TRBJ2-7. The CDR3 loop spans 13 amino acids. The CDR3 region is CASSPDGPYEQYF.

The V call is TRBV5-3, the J call TRBJ2-1; without DNA, the TCRdb call of TRBD2 cannot be checked. TRBV5-3 is designated an ORF whose function remains uncertain. This CDR3 region has 15 residues. The CDR3 loop reads CARSLGLAGVNEQFF.

Here the CDR3 reads CASSLRTSSYEQYF. This chain joins TRBV18 and TRBJ2-7. The germline V gene has CDR1 KGHSH and CDR2 LQKENI. This CDR3 contains 14 residues.

The chain carries TRBV28 and TRBJ2-1; no DNA is available, so the TRBD1 call from TCRdb remains unchecked. In germline, CDR1 is MDHEN, CDR2 SYDVKM. The CDR3 is made up of 16 amino acids. The chain's CDR3 is CASSSNRQGARNEQFF.

V usage is TRBV19 and J usage is TRBJ2-5; TCRdb's D gene call, TRBD1, goes unchecked for lack of DNA. Germline assignment: CDR1 LNHDA and CDR2 SQIVND (reference sequence). The CDR3 has 15 amino acids. The chain's CDR3 is CASSSDRGRGETQYF.

This chain's CDR3 is CASSLADLPEAQYF. The chain is built from TRBV28 and TRBJ2-5; TCRdb's assignment of TRBD2 cannot be checked, as there is no DNA. From germline, CDR1 is MDHEN and CDR2 SYDVKM. The CDR3 runs 14 residues.

The chain employs TRBV3-1 and TRBJ2-1; the D call of TRBD1 rests on TCRdb alone, since no DNA is present to check it. The length of the CDR3 is 15 residues. Germline V lookup: CDR1 LGHDT, CDR2 YNNKEL (reference sequence). Here the CDR3 reads CASSPTGDLYNEQFF.

The chain joins TRBV10-3 to TRBJ2-1; TCRdb picks TRBD2, but there is no DNA to check that call. Germline values: CDR1 ENHRY, CDR2 SYGVKD. The CDR3 is made up of 15 amino acids. CDR3: CAISGLAGGRNEQFF.

The chain carries TRBV7-2 and TRBJ2-3; TCRdb gives TRBD1 as the D gene, but with no DNA this cannot be confirmed. Germline CDR1 and CDR2: SGHTA and FQGNSA. This CDR3 is 15 amino acids long. This chain's CDR3 is CASSLAPGPTDTQYF.

The chain's CDR3 is CAWSRSGGHNSPLHF. The chain is built from TRBV30 and TRBJ1-6; TCRdb lists TRBD1, though no DNA is available to test this call. The CDR3 loop spans 15 amino acids. Germline values: CDR1 GTSNPN, CDR2 SVGIG (reference sequence).